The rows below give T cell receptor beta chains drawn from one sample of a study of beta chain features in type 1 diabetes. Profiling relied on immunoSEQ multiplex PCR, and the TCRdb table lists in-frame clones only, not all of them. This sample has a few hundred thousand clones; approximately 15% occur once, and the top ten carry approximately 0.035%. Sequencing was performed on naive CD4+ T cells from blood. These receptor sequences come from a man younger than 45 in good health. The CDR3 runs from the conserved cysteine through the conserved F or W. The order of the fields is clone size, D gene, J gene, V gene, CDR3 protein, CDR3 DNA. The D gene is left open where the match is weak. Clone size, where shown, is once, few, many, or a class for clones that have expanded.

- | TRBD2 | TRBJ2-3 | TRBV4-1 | CASSQVSGRGGTDTQYF | TGCGCCAGCAGCCAAGTTTCTGGGCGGGGGGGTACAGATACGCAGTATTTT
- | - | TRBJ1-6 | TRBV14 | CASSQDRLRSPLHF | TGTGCCAGCAGCCAGGACCGCTTGCGGTCACCCCTCCACTTT
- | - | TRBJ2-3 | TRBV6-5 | CASSLAGPPWDTQYF | TGTGCCAGCAGCCTGGCGGGTCCACCTTGGGATACGCAGTATTTT
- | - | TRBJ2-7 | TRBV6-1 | CASSPSPGSREQYF | TGTGCCAGCAGTCCCTCCCCAGGGTCCCGCGAGCAGTACTTC
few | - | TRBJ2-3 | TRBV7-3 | CASSLDFTDTQYF | TGTGCCAGCAGCTTAGACTTCACAGATACGCAGTATTTT
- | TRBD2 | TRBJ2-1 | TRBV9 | CASSPLAGLRNEQFF | TGTGCCAGCAGCCCTCTAGCGGGATTGAGGAATGAGCAGTTCTTC
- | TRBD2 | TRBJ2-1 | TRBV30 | CALGKGLAPYNEQFF | TGTGCCTTGGGAAAAGGACTAGCCCCCTACAATGAGCAGTTCTTC
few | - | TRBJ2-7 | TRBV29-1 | CSVRDTYEQYF | TGCAGCGTTAGAGATACCTACGAGCAGTACTTC
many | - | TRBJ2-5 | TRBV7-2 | CASSSEVRDTWDF | TGTGCCAGCAGCTCGGAAGTCAGGGACACGTGGGACTTC
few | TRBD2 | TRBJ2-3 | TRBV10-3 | CAISDGTGRGTQYF | TGTGCCATCAGTGACGGAACTGGGAGGGGTACGCAGTATTTT
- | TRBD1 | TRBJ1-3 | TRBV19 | CASSTLQGLGSSGNTIYF | TGTGCCAGTAGTACCCTACAGGGGTTGGGATCCTCTGGAAACACCATATATTTT
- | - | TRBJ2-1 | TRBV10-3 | CATLDRGRNNEQFF | TGTGCCACACTCGATAGGGGAAGGAACAATGAGCAGTTCTTC
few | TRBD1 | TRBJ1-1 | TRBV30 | CAWSADRADTEAFF | TGTGCCTGGAGTGCAGACAGGGCGGACACTGAAGCTTTCTTT
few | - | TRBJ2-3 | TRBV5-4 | CASSVPIAGTDTQYF | TGTGCCAGCAGCGTTCCGATTGCAGGCACAGATACGCAGTATTTT
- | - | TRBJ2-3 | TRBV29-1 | CSVERASTDTQYF | TGCAGCGTTGAAAGGGCTAGCACAGATACGCAGTATTTT
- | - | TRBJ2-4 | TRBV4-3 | CASSQGPLEGFRYF | TGCGCCAGCAGCCAAGGACCCCTCGAGGGATTCCGGTACTTC
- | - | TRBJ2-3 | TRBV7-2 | CASSSSALGSTDTQYF | TGTGCCAGCAGCTCATCCGCCCTCGGGAGCACAGATACGCAGTATTTT
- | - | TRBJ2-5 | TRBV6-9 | CASSYSGEGEETQYF | TGTGCCAGCAGTTATTCCGGAGAGGGGGAAGAGACCCAGTACTTC
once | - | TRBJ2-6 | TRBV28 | CASSLSIKANVLTF | TGTGCCAGCAGTTTATCCATCAAGGCCAACGTCCTGACTTTC
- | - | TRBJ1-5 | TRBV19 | CASSKDTSNQPQHF | TGTGCCAGTAGCAAGGACACTAGCAATCAGCCCCAGCATTTT
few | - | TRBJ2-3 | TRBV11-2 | CASSPGTSTDTQYF | TGTGCCAGCAGTCCCGGGACTAGCACAGATACGCAGTATTTT
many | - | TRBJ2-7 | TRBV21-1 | CAKPQAEQYF | TGTGCGAAGCCACAGGCCGAGCAGTACTTC
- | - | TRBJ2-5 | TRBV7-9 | CASSSGHGGSETQYF | TGTGCCAGCAGCTCCGGTCATGGGGGCTCGGAGACCCAGTACTTC
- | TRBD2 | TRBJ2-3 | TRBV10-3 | CAISGGPRLAGATDTQYF | TGTGCCATCAGTGGAGGGCCCCGACTAGCGGGGGCGACAGATACGCAGTATTTT
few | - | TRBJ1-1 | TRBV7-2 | CASSHMVNTEAFF | TGTGCCAGCAGCCACATGGTGAACACTGAAGCTTTCTTT
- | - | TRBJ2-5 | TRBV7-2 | CASSTNPVGTQYF | TGTGCCAGCAGCACCAACCCCGTCGGGACCCAGTACTTC
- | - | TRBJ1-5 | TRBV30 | CAWRKPGGQPQHF | TGTGCCTGGAGGAAACCCGGTGGACAGCCCCAGCATTTT
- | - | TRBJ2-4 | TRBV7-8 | CASSTFDDKNIQYF | TGTGCCAGCAGCACGTTCGACGACAAAAACATTCAGTACTTC
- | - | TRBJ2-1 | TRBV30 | CAWRSSTGLQAYNEQFF | TGTGCCTGGAGATCATCCACTGGACTACAAGCCTACAATGAGCAGTTCTTC
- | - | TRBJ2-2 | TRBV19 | CATRNLGTGELFF | TGTGCCACCCGTAATTTGGGGACCGGGGAGCTGTTTTTT
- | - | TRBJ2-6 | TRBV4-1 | CASSLMPPGPDVLTF | TGCGCCAGCAGCCTCATGCCCCCCGGACCTGACGTCCTGACTTTC
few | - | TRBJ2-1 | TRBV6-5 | CASSRAGYSYNEQFF | TGTGCCAGCAGTCGAGCAGGGTATTCCTACAATGAGCAGTTCTTC
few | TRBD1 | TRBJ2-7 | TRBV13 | CASTNRGNYEQYF | TGTGCCAGCACTAACAGGGGGAACTACGAGCAGTACTTC
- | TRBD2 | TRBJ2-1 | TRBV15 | CATSRPTSGRWHEQFF | TGTGCCACCAGCAGACCGACTAGCGGGAGGTGGCATGAGCAGTTCTTC
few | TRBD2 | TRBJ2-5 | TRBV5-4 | CASSLTSGEQETQYF | TGTGCCAGCAGCTTGACTAGCGGGGAACAAGAGACCCAGTACTTC
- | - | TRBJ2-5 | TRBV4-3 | CASSQRTTQETQYF | TGCGCCAGCAGCCAACGAACTACCCAAGAGACCCAGTACTTC
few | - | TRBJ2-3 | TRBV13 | CASSLEGSTTDTQYF | TGTGCCAGCAGCCTTGAAGGGTCCACCACAGATACGCAGTATTTT
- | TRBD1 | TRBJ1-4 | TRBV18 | CASSPQGTGVSEKLFF | TGTGCCAGCTCACCACAAGGGACAGGTGTTTCCGAAAAACTGTTTTTT
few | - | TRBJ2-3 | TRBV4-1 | CASSQGPGTQYF | TGCGCCAGCAGCCAAGGGCCCGGTACGCAGTATTTT
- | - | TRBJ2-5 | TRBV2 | CASRELGGQETQYF | TGTGCCAGCAGGGAATTGGGGGGACAAGAGACCCAGTACTTC
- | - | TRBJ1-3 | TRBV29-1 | CSVAAGASSGNTIYF | TGCAGCGTTGCCGCGGGCGCGAGCTCTGGAAACACCATATATTTT
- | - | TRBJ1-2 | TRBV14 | CASSQETGGYTF | TGTGCCAGCAGCCAAGAGACCGGGGGCTACACCTTC
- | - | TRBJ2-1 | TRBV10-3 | CAIGRNNEQFF | TGTGCCATCGGGCGGAACAATGAGCAGTTCTTC
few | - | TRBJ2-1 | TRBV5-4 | CASSLAGIDMNEQFF | TGTGCCAGCAGCTTGGCAGGGATTGATATGAATGAGCAGTTCTTC
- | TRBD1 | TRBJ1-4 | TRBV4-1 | CASSQDRITGTGHEKLFF | TGCGCCAGCAGCCAAGATCGTATTACCGGGACAGGGCATGAAAAACTGTTTTTT